This entry describes one T cell receptor (beta chain). There is no known antigen for this receptor. One base away there is no much larger clone; base qualities are not given. The CDR3 has 14 amino acids, counting the end cysteine and phenylalanine. Only the CDR3 part of the read is kept: 42 bases, read in frame from the first base. Sequences SGHTA (CDR1) and FQGTGA (CDR2) are obtained from the germline V gene. The V end gives up 4 bases and the J end 9 bases, leaving 9 bases in the junction not matched to a gene. The data are from a study of blood T cell repertoires in COVID-19 (dated by TCRdb to the early 2020s). At the level of the whole study: Samples from collaborators originated in the United States, Italy and Spain and spanned both the acute and convalescent phases of COVID-19. The prospective study material was composed of cDNA or gDNA derived from T cells, B-cell-depleted T cells, or PBMCs. The repertoires were made available in a free public database intended to serve as a resource for research on the immune response to SARS-CoV-2. Nearly every sample came with metadata listing a de-identified subject ID, COVID-19 status, age in years and sex. The samples were drawn from two sources: the first 160 participants of the ongoing ImmuneRACE study, and 1,000 to 1,500 subjects contributed by 6 global collaborators. Where available, HLA class I and class II types were obtained from metadata supplied by the sample provider rather than from assay-based typing. The dataset comprised deeply sampled blood TCRbeta repertoires from subjects exposed to, actively infected with, or recovered from COVID-19. Here is what the overall study found, with its caveats: How much clinical and demographic metadata was included differed by source and by participant, and the metadata was provided uncurated.

TCRbeta CDR3 regions were amplified from genomic DNA by means of the immunoSEQ Assay, a bias-controlled multiplex PCR. As for how the authors treated the data: Nucleated cell counts per sample were estimated from amplification of reference gene primers within the assay. To quantify the absolute abundance of each unique TCRbeta CDR3 rearrangement, sequence reads were collapsed and filtered. Productive Simpson clonality was computed per sample as the square root of Simpson's diversity index over productive rearrangements. Entries here come from immuneACCESS through TCRdb and include only in-frame sequences with V and J called. Some clones fail to appear in such tables; in the studies checked, an unresolved V gene covers under half of the shortfall, and the cause of the remainder is unknown. That table gives V, J and clone size, and the DNA gave D and trimming. Here the sample has 60,000 to 65,000 clones; 70% to 80% occur a single time. The ten largest clones add up to roughly half of the sample.

Whole blood was collected in K2EDTA tubes by collaborating institutions according to the institutions' own protocols. For TCRbeta analysis, collaborators shipped samples as frozen whole blood, isolated PBMCs, or DNA extracted from either of those sample types. This clonotype was sampled from a woman over 75 with acute or convalescent COVID-19. The sample taken for sequencing was peripheral blood. Recombination connected TRBV7-3 to TRBJ2-1; the central 7 bases match TRBD2. The DNA is as follows: TGTGCCAGCAGCTCTGGCGGGAGAGGCGGTGAGCAGTTCTTC. Its protein reads: CASSSGGRGGEQFF.